What follows are 10 T cell receptor beta chains derived from one specimen sequenced in a study of cytomegalovirus exposure and HLA in healthy donors. The PCR had 60 Vbeta and 13 Jbeta primers. Sequencing used immunoSEQ multiplex PCR; TCRdb keeps in-frame clones, though not all of them. The sample has roughly 130,000 clones; 80% are singletons. What was sequenced was PBMCs. The receptors were sampled from a man between 35 and 55 years old in good health and CMV-seronegative.

The gene calls are TRBV29-1 and TRBJ2-1, with 8 bases fitting TRBD2. Trimming at V came to 4 bases and at J to 7 bases, leaving 3 bases not matched to a gene. CDR1 and CDR2 (germline): SQVTM, ANQGSEA. The CDR3 totals 12 residues. The CDR3: CSVGAGGNEQFF. The DNA of the CDR3 is TGCAGCGTTGGGGCGGGAGGAAATGAGCAGTTCTTC.

The chain employs TRBV5-1 and TRBJ1-2; TRBD1 might be the D (6 bases). The CDR3 extends over 15 amino acids. Germline CDR1 reads SGHRS; CDR2 reads YFSETQ. The V end lost 0 bases, the J end lost 2 bases, and 11 bases lay between the germline ends. The chain's CDR3 is CASSLGDTPNYGYTF. In DNA, the CDR3 is TGCGCCAGCAGCTTGGGGGACACTCCAAACTATGGCTACACCTTC.

This clone was seen a few times. CDR3 DNA: TGTGCCAGCAGCTTGTACCAGGCCTTAACTACAGATACGCAGTATTTT. Its protein product is CASSLYQALTTDTQYF. The chain employs TRBV5-8 and TRBJ2-3; D remains ambiguous. Germline-derived CDR1 and CDR2 are SGHTS and YDEGEE. The CDR3 extends over 16 amino acids. Trimming took off 1 base at V and 3 bases at J, with 15 bases between the two ends.

This chain connects TRBV4-1 to TRBJ1-2, with D tentatively TRBD1 (6 bases). Germline V gene lookup returns CDR1 MGHRA and CDR2 YSYEKL. The CDR3 covers 15 residues. Trimming removed 0 bases at V and 3 bases at J, with 11 bases between. CDR3 nucleotides: TGCGCCAGCAGCCAAGATAGGGGGTCGGACTATGGCTACACCTTC. Translation gives CASSQDRGSDYGYTF.

This clone was found once. The CDR3 spells CSALGGETQYF. Here the CDR3 DNA reads TGCAGCGCCCTGGGAGGGGAGACCCAGTACTTC. The chain recombines TRBV29-1 with TRBJ2-5; 7 nucleotides line up with TRBD2. This CDR3 spans 11 amino acids. The J segment lost 5 bases and the V segment lost 7 bases, leaving 4 bases of the junction unmatched. Germline loops: CDR1 SQVTM, CDR2 ANQGSEA. The full variable domain, with the rest looked up from reference TRBV29-1 and TRBJ2-5, is SAVISQKPSRDICQRGTSLTIQCQVDSQVTMMFWYRQQPGQSLTLIATANQGSEATYESGFVIDKFPISRPNLTFSTLTVSNMSPEDSSIYLCSALGGETQYFGPGTRLLVL.

The V gene is TRBV7-9, the J gene TRBJ2-1; TRBD2 is a possible D gene (5 bases). The V and J ends lost 5 bases and 10 bases respectively, with 12 bases between them. CDR1 is SEHNR and CDR2 is FQNEAQ in the germline V gene (reference sequence). The CDR3 runs 12 residues. Written as DNA, the CDR3 is TGTGCCAGCAGCGTCGGGGTGCAAGAGCAGTTCTTC. Translating it yields CASSVGVQEQFF.

The chain links TRBV5-4 to TRBJ1-2, with D tentatively TRBD1 (6 bases). The CDR3 has 15 residues. V dropped 4 bases and J dropped 3 bases, with 16 bases sitting between them. Per the germline V gene, CDR1 is SGHNT and CDR2 is YYREEE (reference sequence). CDR3 residues: CASSRGQGQDYGYTF. DNA of the CDR3: TGTGCCAGCAGCCGAGGGCAGGGGCAAGACTATGGCTACACCTTC.

CDR3 coding DNA: TGTGCCAGCAGTGGACAGGCTGGGACCTACGAGCAGTACTTC. Residues: CASSGQAGTYEQYF. V gene TRBV2 combines with J gene TRBJ2-7, with D perhaps matching TRBD1 (6 bases). The CDR3 extends over 14 amino acids. CDR1 is SNHLY, CDR2 FYNNEI, per germline. Between the trimmed V and J ends, which lost 4 bases and 2 bases, there was a span of 12 bases.

This clone was counted a few times. The gene calls are TRBV10-3 and TRBJ1-1; D unresolved. This CDR3 spans 13 amino acids. Germline CDR1 ENHRY, CDR2 SYGVKD. Trimming left V 2 bases short and J 1 base short, with 5 bases between. The CDR3 nucleotides are TGTGCCATCAGTGAGACACAGAACACTGAAGCTTTCTTT. The encoded protein is CAISETQNTEAFF.

The chain is built from TRBV6-1 and TRBJ2-7; perhaps TRBD2 as D (6 bases). This CDR3 is 14 amino acids long. Germline CDR1 and CDR2: MNHNS and SASEGT. Trimming pared 6 bases from V and 0 bases from J, leaving 12 bases between. The CDR3 protein is CASRVGGTSYEQYF. The CDR3 bases are TGTGCCAGCAGGGTTGGAGGGACCTCCTACGAGCAGTACTTC.